The clone carrying this TCR beta chain was observed many times. Its antigen is not known. CDR3-region Arm-PCR and iRepertoire HTBI primers produced the TCR beta libraries. TCRdb reprocessed the multiplex PCR reads via MiXCR and lists one record per CDR3 protein. The sample has approximately 470,000 distinct CDR3 sequences, around 21% seen once. Time point meaning: persistent/refractory GD, antithyroid drugs over 5 years with positive TRAb. Preparation of the TCR library used RNA extracted from PBMCs. The V gene lost 5 bases and the J gene lost 3 bases, with 20 bases spanning the gap. Germline values: CDR1 MDHEN, CDR2 SYDVKM. The CDR3 consists of 16 residues. These data belong to a study of regulatory T cells in long-lasting Graves disease. Study-wide points: Owing to a sample size that was small, accuracy may have been reduced. TRBV28, TRBJ1-2 and TRBJ2-5 were favored in persistent disease.

The TCR comes from a female donor with Graves disease. V usage is TRBV28 and J usage is TRBJ2-7, with D uncertain. The sample here was peripheral blood mononuclear cells (PBMCs), taken when the disease was refractory, from a patient treated with antithyroid drugs. The CDR3 DNA reads TGTGCCAGCAGTCAGCCCGGAGCGAGAAAGGACTACGAGCAGTACTTC. Protein: CASSQPGARKDYEQYF.